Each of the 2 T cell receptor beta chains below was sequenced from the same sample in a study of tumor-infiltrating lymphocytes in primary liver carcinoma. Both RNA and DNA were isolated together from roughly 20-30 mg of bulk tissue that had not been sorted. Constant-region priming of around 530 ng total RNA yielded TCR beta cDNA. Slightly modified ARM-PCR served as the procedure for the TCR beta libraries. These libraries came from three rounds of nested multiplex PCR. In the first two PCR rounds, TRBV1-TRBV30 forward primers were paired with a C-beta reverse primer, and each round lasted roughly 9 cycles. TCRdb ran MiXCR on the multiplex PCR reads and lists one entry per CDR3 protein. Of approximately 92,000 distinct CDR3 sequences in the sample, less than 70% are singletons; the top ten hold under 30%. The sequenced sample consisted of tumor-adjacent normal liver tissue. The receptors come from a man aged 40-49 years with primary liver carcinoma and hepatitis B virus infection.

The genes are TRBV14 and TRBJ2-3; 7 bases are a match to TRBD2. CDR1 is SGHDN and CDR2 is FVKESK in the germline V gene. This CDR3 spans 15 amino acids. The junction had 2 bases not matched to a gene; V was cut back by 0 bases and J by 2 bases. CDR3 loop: CASSQDLAATDTQYF. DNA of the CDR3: TGTGCCAGCAGCCAAGATCTAGCGGCCACAGATACGCAGTATTTT.

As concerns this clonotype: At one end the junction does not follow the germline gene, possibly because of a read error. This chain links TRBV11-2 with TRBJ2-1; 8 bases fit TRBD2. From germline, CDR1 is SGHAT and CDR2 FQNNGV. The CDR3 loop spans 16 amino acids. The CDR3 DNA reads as TGTGCTAGCAGTTTGGTTATCGGACTAGCCATGGGTGAGCAGTTCTTC. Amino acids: CASSLVIGLAMGEQFF.